The next 31 T cell receptor beta chains were all read from a single sample in a study of shared clonotypes between healthy human individuals (dated by TCRdb to the early 2020s). Libraries were prepared through the immunoSEQ multiplex PCR assay. As stored in TCRdb, this immuneACCESS dataset retains in-frame rearrangements with V and J assigned. A fraction of the clones does not appear; measured against another copy, unresolved V genes explain less than half of the discrepancy, and the remainder lacks a known reason. The sample yields 2 million to 2.5 million clones; about 94% were counted once. In total, the top ten clones hold approximately 0.13% of the sample. The sample consisted of naive CD4+ T cells sorted from blood. Read against the paper, the sample's cell subset or site label means: CD45RA+ positively selected. These receptors all stem from a man aged 18 to 29 in good health.

The chain employs TRBV11-2 and TRBJ1-4; D gene ambiguous. Germline CDR1 SGHAT, CDR2 FQNNGV. The CDR3 is made up of 18 amino acids. V shed 0 bases and J shed 0 bases, with 14 bases lying between them. The CDR3: CASSLDPPPGPTNEKLFF. In DNA, the CDR3 is TGTGCCAGCAGCTTAGATCCCCCCCCCGGACCAACTAATGAAAAACTGTTTTTT.

This sequence joins TRBV11-3 and TRBJ2-5, with TRBD1 matching over 7 bases. CDR3 length: 15 amino acids. Germline-derived CDR1 and CDR2 are SGHNT and YENEEA. The V segment lost 5 bases and the J segment 4 bases; nucleotides outside the gene matches: 10. The CDR3 region is CASSKGAGLGETQYF. CDR3 DNA sequence: TGTGCCAGCAGCAAGGGGGCAGGGTTGGGAGAGACCCAGTACTTC.

The chain recombines TRBV10-3 with TRBJ2-5; 9 bases match TRBD1. Germline V gene lookup returns CDR1 ENHRY and CDR2 SYGVKD. This CDR3 is 14 amino acids long. V lost 10 bases to trimming and J lost 3 bases; unmatched junction nucleotides: 9. In DNA, the CDR3 is TGTGCCACCACCTCGGGACAGGGAAAAGAGACCCAGTACTTC. It encodes CATTSGQGKETQYF.

For this clone: The sample has other DNA sequences that encode this CDR3 too. This chain joins TRBV11-2 and TRBJ2-5, with 11 bases lining up with TRBD2. Losses at the gene ends were 1 base for V and 2 bases for J; bases not matched to a gene: 0. This CDR3 has 15 amino acids. Germline V gene sequence: CDR1 SGHAT, CDR2 FQNNGV. CDR3 nucleotides: TGTGCCAGCAGCTTAGGGACTAGCGGGCAAGAGACCCAGTACTTC. This translates into CASSLGTSGQETQYF.

The gene calls are TRBV5-5 and TRBJ2-7; D is unclear. Germline V gives CDR1 SGHKS, CDR2 YYEKEE (reference sequence). V lost 4 bases and J lost 0, with 8 bases in between. This CDR3 has 13 amino acids. The CDR3 sequence is CASSRPPSYEQYF. For the CDR3, the DNA is TGTGCCAGCAGCAGGCCTCCCTCCTACGAGCAGTACTTC.

The V gene is TRBV28, the J gene TRBJ2-2, with D unresolved. Germline V CDR1 and CDR2: MDHEN, SYDVKM. V lost 6 bases and J 0 bases, leaving 14 bases between the germline ends. CDR3 length: 16 residues. The DNA of the CDR3 is TGTGCCAGCAGACCTACACGCTCATCGAACACCGGGGAGCTGTTTTTT. Amino acids: CASRPTRSSNTGELFF.

In DNA, the CDR3 is TGTGCCAGCAGCGCACAGGGGGCGTTTGAGACCCAGTACTTC. Amino acids: CASSAQGAFETQYF. The chain links TRBV9 to TRBJ2-5; the match to TRBD1 covers 9 bases. Germline V gene data show CDR1 as SGDLS and CDR2 as YYNGEE. The CDR3 consists of 14 residues. V was pared by 3 bases and J by 5 bases, with 5 bases of the junction left unmatched.

The chain links TRBV6-5 to TRBJ2-7; D is perhaps TRBD2 (6 bases). Trimming took off 2 bases at V and 3 bases at J, with 14 bases between the two ends. Germline values: CDR1 MNHEY, CDR2 SVGAGI. The CDR3 has 15 amino acids. This chain's CDR3 is CASSYQEGGFYEQYF. The CDR3 DNA sequence: TGTGCCAGCAGTTACCAAGAGGGAGGATTCTACGAGCAGTACTTC.

This clone was seen once. V and J are TRBV6-5 and TRBJ1-2, with 7 bases matching TRBD1. Unmatched junction bases numbered 3, after V lost 0 bases and J lost 2 bases. This CDR3 is built from 15 residues. Germline lookup yields CDR1 MNHEY and CDR2 SVGAGI. CDR3 bases: TGTGCCAGCAGTTACTCGACAGGGAGGAACTATGGCTACACCTTC. Amino acid sequence: CASSYSTGRNYGYTF.

The count of this clone is one. The J gene is TRBJ2-5, the V gene TRBV10-2; the match to TRBD1 covers 8 bases. The CDR3 loop spans 14 amino acids. V gave up 2 bases and J gave up 5 bases; unmatched junction bases: 4. Germline V gene sequence: CDR1 WSHSY, CDR2 SAAADI. CDR3 in amino acids: CASSETGGFETQYF. The CDR3 nucleotides read TGCGCCAGCAGTGAGACAGGGGGTTTTGAGACCCAGTACTTC.

The rearrangement uses TRBV2 and TRBJ1-5; D is uncertain. Trimming left V 7 bases short and J 3 bases short, with 16 bases between. This CDR3 has 15 residues. Germline V gives CDR1 SNHLY, CDR2 FYNNEI. CDR3 coding DNA: TGTGCCAGCACCTCCGAAATGATGACCAATCAGCCCCAGCATTTT. It is translated as CASTSEMMTNQPQHF.

The V gene is TRBV11-2, the J gene TRBJ2-7; TRBD2 matches at 11 bases. The CDR3 runs 13 residues. V lost 3 bases, J lost 6 bases, and 1 base stayed unmatched. CDR1 and CDR2 from the germline V gene are SGHAT and FQNNGV. The chain's CDR3 is CASSFGLAGEQYF. The DNA of the CDR3 is TGTGCCAGCAGCTTCGGACTAGCGGGCGAGCAGTACTTC.

J is TRBJ2-3 and V is TRBV5-1, with D possibly TRBD2 on 5 matching bases. The length of the CDR3 is 13 residues. V shed 3 bases and J shed 4 bases, with 9 bases lying between them. The germline V gene encodes CDR1 SGHRS and CDR2 YFSETQ. The CDR3, as DNA: TGCGCCAGCAGCTCCTTGGAGGCAGATACGCAGTATTTT. Its protein product is CASSSLEADTQYF.

As concerns this clone: It is likely a read error, because the conserved phenylalanine at the end of the CDR3 is missing. The DNA is omitted, as the CDR3 cannot be located on it reliably, and the CDR3 follows TCRdb's listing. The chain couples TRBV19 to TRBJ2-7; TRBD2 is the table's D call and was not checked against the DNA. The CDR3 totals 9 residues, both ends included. CDR1 LNHDA and CDR2 SQIVND come from the germline V gene (reference sequence). This CDR3 is CATPVWRTL.

V gene TRBV6-6 combines with J gene TRBJ2-5; 8 positions agree with TRBD1. The germline CDR1 and CDR2 sequences are MNHNY and SVGAGI (reference sequence). This CDR3 contains 15 residues. Trimming removed 4 bases from V and 1 base from J; junction bases left unmatched: 5. The CDR3, as DNA: TGTGCCAGCAGTTTAGGACAGGGCGTCCAAGAGACCCAGTACTTC. Translating gives CASSLGQGVQETQYF.

The V call is TRBV10-2, the J call TRBJ2-3; the D gene could be TRBD1 or TRBD2 (5 bases each). The CDR3 is made up of 20 amino acids. With 6 bases removed from V and 0 bases from J, the gap between germline ends came to 28 bases. The V gene's germline CDR1 is WSHSY and CDR2 SAAADI. The CDR3 region is CASRPTPGTGLTSSTDTQYF. CDR3 nucleotides: TGCGCCAGCAGGCCTACTCCCGGGACGGGTTTAACATCTAGCACAGATACGCAGTATTTT.

This rearrangement joins TRBV2 to TRBJ2-7; D may be TRBD2 (6 bases). The CDR3 covers 14 residues. V lost 6 bases and J 0 bases, leaving 12 bases between the germline ends. CDR1 and CDR2 from the germline V gene are SNHLY and FYNNEI. CDR3 residues: CASSGGAPSYEQYF. DNA of the CDR3: TGTGCCAGCAGCGGGGGAGCTCCCTCCTACGAGCAGTACTTC.

This clone was seen only a few times. The rearrangement joins TRBV6-5 to TRBJ1-3, with unresolved D. This CDR3 has 15 residues. V was trimmed by 2 bases and J by 3 bases, leaving 11 bases between them. Germline values: CDR1 MNHEY, CDR2 SVGAGI. CDR3 loop: CASSYEGARGNTIYF. The CDR3 DNA follows: TGTGCCAGCAGTTACGAGGGTGCCCGTGGAAACACCATATATTTT.

V is TRBV25-1 and J is TRBJ2-3; 7 bases fit TRBD2. The CDR3 has 16 amino acids. From germline, CDR1 is MGHDK and CDR2 SYGVNS. V shed 1 base and J 1 base; nucleotides not matched to a gene: 5. The CDR3 coding sequence is TGTGCCAGCAGTGAATCTTGGGCGGGAGGCACAGATACGCAGTATTTT. It translates to CASSESWAGGTDTQYF.

V usage is TRBV10-3 and J usage is TRBJ2-7, with 8 bases fitting TRBD1. The V gene's germline CDR1 is ENHRY and CDR2 SYGVKD. With V trimmed by 10 bases and J by 3 bases, 8 bases remained unmatched. The CDR3 spans 13 residues. As DNA, the CDR3 is TGTGCCACCGACACAGGGGGAGGCTACGAGCAGTACTTC. It codes for CATDTGGGYEQYF.

The chain uses TRBV10-3 and TRBJ2-3; D may be TRBD2 (5 bases). V was cut by 7 bases and J by 6 bases, with 11 bases left in between. The CDR3 totals 12 residues. Germline V gives CDR1 ENHRY, CDR2 SYGVKD. Here the CDR3 reads CAITGSSDTQYF. The DNA of the CDR3 is TGTGCCATCACCGGTTCTAGCGATACGCAGTATTTT.

V gene TRBV5-1 combines with J gene TRBJ2-1; 7 bases match TRBD2. Trimming cost V 0 bases and J 5 bases; bases outside gene matches: 5. Germline V gene data show CDR1 as SGHRS and CDR2 as YFSETQ. This CDR3 has 15 amino acids. The CDR3 region has the DNA TGCGCCAGCAGCTTGGACGGGAGGTCGCACAATGAGCAGTTCTTC. Translated: CASSLDGRSHNEQFF. The variable domain in full, with the rest retrieved from reference TRBV5-1 and TRBJ2-1, is KAGVTQTPRYLIKTRGQQVTLSCSPISGHRSVSWYQQTPGQGLQFLFEYFSETQRNKGNFPGRFSGRQFSNSRSEMNVSTLELGDSALYLCASSLDGRSHNEQFFGPGTRLTVL.

The V call is TRBV6-6, the J call TRBJ2-7, with TRBD1 matching over 11 bases. In germline, CDR1 is MNHNY, CDR2 SVGAGI (reference sequence). V was clipped by 7 bases and J by 4 bases; unmatched bases: 6. The CDR3 runs 14 residues. Written as DNA, the CDR3 is TGTGCCAGCACCGGCGGACAGGGGGCTTACGAGCAGTACTTC. Encoded protein: CASTGGQGAYEQYF.

V gene TRBV28 combines with J gene TRBJ2-6, with TRBD1 matching over 8 bases. The CDR3 contains 18 residues. V was clipped by 5 bases and J by 4 bases; unmatched bases: 13. CDR1 is MDHEN, CDR2 SYDVKM, per germline. The CDR3 DNA reads TGTGCCAGCAGTCCCCGGACAGGGACCTCTTCCGGGGCCAACGTCCTGACTTTC. This sequence encodes CASSPRTGTSSGANVLTF. Full variable domain (rest looked up from reference TRBV28 and TRBJ2-6): DVKVTQSSRYLVKRTGEKVFLECVQDMDHENMFWYRQDPGLGLRLIYFSYDVKMKEKGDIPEGYSVSREKKERFSLILESASTNQTSMYLCASSPRTGTSSGANVLTFGAGSRLTVL.

This clone turned up a few times. The genes are TRBV6-1 and TRBJ1-6, with 7 bases matching TRBD1. V lost 3 bases, J lost 10 bases, and 3 bases stayed unmatched. CDR1 is MNHNS and CDR2 is SASEGT in the germline V gene. This CDR3 is 13 amino acids long. CDR3 coding DNA: TGTGCCAGCAGTGACAGGGGGGTGTCACCCCTCCACTTT. This codes for CASSDRGVSPLHF.

This rearrangement joins TRBV5-6 to TRBJ2-6, with a tentative D call TRBD2 (6 bases). The CDR3 consists of 15 residues. CDR1 and CDR2 from the germline V gene are SGHDT and YYEEEE. Deletions cut 3 bases from V and 4 bases from J, with 11 bases between. CDR3 in amino acids: CASSWDWSGANVLTF. The DNA for the CDR3 is TGTGCCAGCAGCTGGGACTGGTCCGGGGCCAACGTCCTGACTTTC. Full variable domain (missing parts from reference TRBV5-6 and TRBJ2-6): DAGVTQSPTHLIKTRGQQVTLRCSPKSGHDTVSWYQQALGQGPQFIFQYYEEEERQRGNFPDRFSGHQFPNYSSELNVNALLLGDSALYLCASSWDWSGANVLTFGAGSRLTVL.

Of note for this clone: The identical CDR3 is also encoded by other nucleotide sequences in the sample. The chain links TRBV9 to TRBJ2-7; D call uncertain. Germline V gene lookup returns CDR1 SGDLS and CDR2 YYNGEE. Trimming removed 3 bases from V and 4 bases from J, with 11 bases in between. This CDR3 is 13 amino acids long. In DNA, the CDR3 is TGTGCCAGCAGCGCGGACCCCACTTACGAGCAGTACTTC. It is translated as CASSADPTYEQYF.

The rearrangement links TRBV2 to TRBJ1-2; D is ambiguous. Trimming removed 5 bases from V and 4 bases from J, with 14 bases in between. In germline, CDR1 is SNHLY, CDR2 FYNNEI. This CDR3 spans 14 amino acids. CDR3 amino acids: CASSTIKEGYGYTF. The CDR3 DNA reads TGTGCCAGCAGTACGATCAAGGAGGGCTATGGCTACACCTTC.

The J gene is TRBJ2-7, the V gene TRBV11-2; TRBD2 might be the D (6 bases). V lost 6 bases and J 0 bases, leaving 15 bases between the germline ends. The CDR3 loop spans 15 amino acids. The V gene's germline CDR1 is SGHAT and CDR2 FQNNGV. DNA of the CDR3: TGTGCCAGCAGGGTGGCGGGGAAGGGCTCCTACGAGCAGTACTTC. It specifies CASRVAGKGSYEQYF. The entire variable domain, with the rest obtained from reference TRBV11-2 and TRBJ2-7, is as follows: EAGVAQSPRYKIIEKRQSVAFWCNPISGHATLYWYQQILGQGPKLLIQFQNNGVVDDSQLPKDRFSAERLKGVDSTLKIQPAKLEDSAVYLCASRVAGKGSYEQYFGPGTRLTVT.

The rearrangement uses TRBV18 and TRBJ1-5; weak D call: TRBD1 (5 bases). Trimming took off 0 bases at V and 4 bases at J, with 16 bases between the two ends. This CDR3 has 17 amino acids. The germline V gene has CDR1 KGHSH and CDR2 LQKENI. The CDR3 protein is CASSPPGEGWRNQPQHF. CDR3 nucleotide sequence: TGTGCCAGCTCACCACCGGGCGAGGGGTGGAGGAATCAGCCCCAGCATTTT.

CDR3 sequence: CAWCIADDSSYEQYF. The CDR3 DNA reads TGTGCCTGGTGTATAGCAGACGATAGCTCCTACGAGCAGTACTTC. The chain is built from TRBV30 and TRBJ2-7; D is ambiguous. V was cut by 5 bases and J by 0 bases, with 17 bases left in between. Germline CDR1 and CDR2: GTSNPN and SVGIG (reference sequence). The CDR3 runs 15 residues.